The sequence of this T cell receptor (beta chain) was determined in a study of shared clonotypes between healthy human individuals. CDR3 length: 13 amino acids. Per germline, CDR1 MNHNS and CDR2 SASEGT. Trimming took off 2 bases at V and 3 bases at J, with 6 bases between the two ends. DNA at about 0.2 ug, 25,000 to 35,000 T cell genomes, went into sorted-subset replicate PCRs. TCRdb keeps only in-frame clones here, not all; method: immunoSEQ multiplex PCR. The repertoire includes more than 1,200,000 clones, around 98.5% of them detected once, and around 0.38% sits in the top ten. Donors comprised healthy HIV-negative adults lacking recent acute infections or vaccinations.

V gene TRBV6-1 combines with J gene TRBJ2-3, with D unclear. What was sequenced was naive CD4+ T cells sorted from blood. Described subset: CD45RA+ positively selected. This clonotype originated in a man aged 25 to 45 in good health. The chain's CDR3 is CASSETRTDTQYF. In DNA, the CDR3 is TGTGCCAGCAGTGAAACACGGACAGATACGCAGTATTTT.